Below, 20 T cell receptor beta chains from the same sample are listed, as sequenced in a study of shared clonotypes between healthy human individuals (dated by TCRdb to about 2020). The protocol used for the library was the immunoSEQ multiplex PCR assay. What TCRdb holds here is the immuneACCESS table cut down to in-frame rearrangements. Part of the clones is not present; checked against another copy, under half of the missing clones reflect an unresolved V gene, and the others are unexplained. For this sample the table gives some 980,000 clones, of which 60% to 85% were detected only once. About 1.5% of the sample is taken by the ten largest. The material sequenced was memory CD4+ T cells sorted from blood. The cell subset or site label for this specimen denotes: CD45RA-negative fraction. The receptor set was obtained from a man between 18 and 35 years old in good health.

In its sample, this clone was seen a few times. The V gene is TRBV18, the J gene TRBJ1-1; D unclear. Per the germline V gene, CDR1 is KGHSH and CDR2 is LQKENI. CDR3 length: 12 amino acids. Trimming stripped 4 bases from V and 1 base from J, with 4 bases between. The CDR3: CASSQANTEAFF. In DNA form, the CDR3 reads TGTGCCAGCTCACAGGCGAACACTGAAGCTTTCTTT.

This chain links TRBV10-2 with TRBJ1-2; maybe TRBD1 (5 bases). CDR1 and CDR2 (germline): WSHSY, SAAADI. Between the trimmed V and J ends, which lost 2 bases and 0 bases, there was a span of 10 bases. This CDR3 spans 15 amino acids. CDR3 sequence reads: CASSEIGASNYGYTF. The CDR3 region has the DNA TGCGCCAGCAGTGAGATAGGGGCCTCTAACTATGGCTACACCTTC.

This clone has a count of ten or more. The sample contains more than one DNA sequence encoding this CDR3. CDR3 sequence (DNA): TGTGCCAGCAGTTACTCTGGCAGGGTGAGCTCCTACGAGCAGTACTTC. It is translated as CASSYSGRVSSYEQYF. The gene calls are TRBV6-5 and TRBJ2-7; tentatively, D is TRBD1 (5 bases). This CDR3 is 16 amino acids long. V lost 0 bases, J lost 0 bases, and 12 bases lay in between. In germline, CDR1 is MNHEY, CDR2 SVGAGI.

This sequence joins TRBV27 and TRBJ1-3; 7 bases map to TRBD1. The CDR3 contains 15 residues. Per germline, CDR1 MNHEY and CDR2 SMNVEV (reference sequence). V trimming: 5 bases; J trimming: 4 bases; junction bases outside the gene matches: 8. CDR3 bases: TGTGCCAGCAGTCCAGAACAGGGGTTAGGAAACACCATATATTTT. Its translation: CASSPEQGLGNTIYF.

Notes on this clone: This sample also contains other DNA sequences that code for the same CDR3. V and J are TRBV6-1 and TRBJ1-5; D is unclear. Germline V CDR1 and CDR2: MNHNS, SASEGT. This CDR3 has 13 amino acids. With 2 bases removed from V and 5 bases from J, the gap between germline ends came to 7 bases. As DNA, the CDR3 is TGTGCCAGCAGTGAAAATCGGGATCAGCCCCAGCATTTT. Its protein product is CASSENRDQPQHF.

This chain uses TRBV4-3 with TRBJ1-1, with D unclear. The length of the CDR3 is 16 residues. Germline CDR1 LGHNA, CDR2 YSLEER. V was pared by 1 base and J by 1 base, with 13 bases between. CDR3 sequence: CASSQGAGPKNTEAFF. DNA of the CDR3: TGCGCCAGCAGCCAAGGCGCTGGGCCCAAGAACACTGAAGCTTTCTTT.

The chain uses TRBV5-1 and TRBJ2-5, with 7 bases lining up with TRBD2. The CDR3 length is 14 residues. Germline-derived CDR1 and CDR2 are SGHRS and YFSETQ. Losses at the gene ends were 4 bases for V and 2 bases for J; bases not matched to a gene: 5. The CDR3 DNA reads TGCGCCAGCAGCCGCGGGACTAATCAAGAGACCCAGTACTTC. It is translated as CASSRGTNQETQYF.

A single count supports this clone. The V and J genes are TRBV5-1 and TRBJ1-2; weak D call: TRBD1 (5 bases). The CDR3 has 14 amino acids. V was pared by 0 bases and J by 5 bases, with 11 bases between. CDR1 and CDR2 from the germline V gene are SGHRS and YFSETQ. The CDR3 DNA sequence: TGCGCCAGCAGCTTGGGACAGAGGGAGTATGGCTACACCTTC. Protein sequence: CASSLGQREYGYTF.

The V gene is TRBV27, the J gene TRBJ2-4, with D perhaps given as TRBD1 or TRBD2 (6 bases each). Trimming pared 8 bases from V and 1 base from J, leaving 12 bases between. Per the germline V gene, CDR1 is MNHEY and CDR2 is SMNVEV (reference sequence). The CDR3 covers 14 residues. The DNA for the CDR3 is TGTGCCAGCCGAGGAGGGGGGGCCAAAAACATTCAGTACTTC. This gives the protein CASRGGGAKNIQYF.

The V and J genes are TRBV6-4 and TRBJ1-1; D call uncertain. V was trimmed by 10 bases and J by 5 bases, leaving 23 bases between them. CDR1 is MRHNA, CDR2 SNTAGT, per germline. CDR3 length: 15 residues. CDR3 residues: CATPDPGSRGTEAFF. The CDR3 nucleotides read TGTGCCACCCCGGACCCGGGTAGCAGAGGGACTGAAGCTTTCTTT.

V gene TRBV30 combines with J gene TRBJ1-6; 7 bases line up with TRBD1. V lost 3 bases, J lost 0 bases, and 5 bases stayed unmatched. Per germline, CDR1 GTSNPN and CDR2 SVGIG (reference sequence). The length of the CDR3 is 16 residues. In DNA, the CDR3 is TGTGCCTGGAGGGGACAGTCCGGCTCCTATAATTCACCCCTCCACTTT. As protein: CAWRGQSGSYNSPLHF.

The V and J genes are TRBV13 and TRBJ2-7; a possible D gene is TRBD1 (5 bases). V was clipped by 3 bases and J by 5 bases, with 14 bases between them. In germline, CDR1 is PRHDT, CDR2 FYEKMQ (reference sequence). CDR3 size: 14 residues. CDR3 bases: TGTGCCAGCAGCTTTAGGGGTGGAGTCCACGAGCAGTACTTC. As protein: CASSFRGGVHEQYF.

This chain links TRBV5-6 with TRBJ1-1; no clear D. V was trimmed by 1 base and J by 0 bases, leaving 4 bases between them. This CDR3 is built from 13 residues. Per germline, CDR1 SGHDT and CDR2 YYEEEE. CDR3 coding DNA: TGTGCCAGCAGCTTGAATGTGAACACTGAAGCTTTCTTT. Its protein is CASSLNVNTEAFF.

The chain carries TRBV4-3 and TRBJ2-2; 7 bases line up with TRBD2. CDR1 and CDR2 (germline): LGHNA, YSLEER. There are 16 residues in the CDR3. V lost 2 bases and J lost 2; bases outside the gene matches: 5. For the CDR3, the DNA is TGCGCCAGCAGCCAACTAGCGGAGAAAAACACCGGGGAGCTGTTTTTT. Protein product: CASSQLAEKNTGELFF.

The chain couples TRBV6-5 to TRBJ2-1; D is perhaps TRBD2 (5 bases). V shed 5 bases and J shed 8 bases, with 16 bases lying between them. Per germline, CDR1 MNHEY and CDR2 SVGAGI. The CDR3 has 14 amino acids. CDR3 sequence reads: CASSRGKLKDEQFF. In DNA, the CDR3 is TGTGCCAGCAGTCGAGGGAAGTTGAAGGATGAGCAGTTCTTC.

This clone came up once. The chain joins TRBV5-6 to TRBJ1-1, with D possibly matching TRBD1 (5 bases). Germline CDR1 SGHDT, CDR2 YYEEEE. V lost 4 bases, J lost 4 bases, and 20 bases lay in between. The CDR3 is 16 amino acids. CDR3 DNA: TGTGCCAGCAGCGTTATCTCCCGCGGGGGGGGCACTGAAGCTTTCTTT. Translated, it gives CASSVISRGGGTEAFF.

This chain joins TRBV5-1 and TRBJ2-5; a weak D match, TRBD1 (5 bases). Trimming stripped 0 bases from V and 3 bases from J, with 6 bases between. Germline values: CDR1 SGHRS, CDR2 YFSETQ. The CDR3 is 13 amino acids. The CDR3 loop reads CASSLVTEETQYF. CDR3 coding DNA: TGCGCCAGCAGCTTGGTGACAGAAGAGACCCAGTACTTC. Filled out from reference TRBV5-1 and TRBJ2-5, the complete variable domain reads KAGVTQTPRYLIKTRGQQVTLSCSPISGHRSVSWYQQTPGQGLQFLFEYFSETQRNKGNFPGRFSGRQFSNSRSEMNVSTLELGDSALYLCASSLVTEETQYFGPGTRLLVL.

V gene TRBV6-5 combines with J gene TRBJ1-6, with 7 nucleotides matching TRBD1. This CDR3 comprises 15 residues. With V trimmed by 0 bases and J by 7 bases, 3 bases remained unmatched. Germline-derived CDR1 and CDR2 are MNHEY and SVGAGI. This CDR3 is CASSYSGQSNSPLHF. CDR3 DNA sequence: TGTGCCAGCAGTTACTCGGGACAGTCAAATTCACCCCTCCACTTT.

This clone was picked up a small number of times. The chain employs TRBV5-4 and TRBJ1-1; D is ambiguous. Germline CDR1 and CDR2: SGHNT and YYREEE (reference sequence). V lost 2 bases, J lost 2 bases, and 10 bases lay in between. CDR3 length: 14 amino acids. For the CDR3, the DNA is TGTGCCAGCAGCTTCAGCTTGGGAAACACTGAAGCTTTCTTT. This translates into CASSFSLGNTEAFF.

The chain is built from TRBV5-4 and TRBJ2-3, with D possibly TRBD1 on 5 matching bases. This CDR3 has 15 residues. Looked up from germline, CDR1 is SGHNT and CDR2 is YYREEE (reference sequence). Trimming pared 0 bases from V and 6 bases from J, leaving 14 bases between. This CDR3 is CASSLGQTFTDTQYF. The CDR3 nucleotides read TGTGCCAGCAGCTTGGGACAGACCTTCACGGATACGCAGTATTTT.